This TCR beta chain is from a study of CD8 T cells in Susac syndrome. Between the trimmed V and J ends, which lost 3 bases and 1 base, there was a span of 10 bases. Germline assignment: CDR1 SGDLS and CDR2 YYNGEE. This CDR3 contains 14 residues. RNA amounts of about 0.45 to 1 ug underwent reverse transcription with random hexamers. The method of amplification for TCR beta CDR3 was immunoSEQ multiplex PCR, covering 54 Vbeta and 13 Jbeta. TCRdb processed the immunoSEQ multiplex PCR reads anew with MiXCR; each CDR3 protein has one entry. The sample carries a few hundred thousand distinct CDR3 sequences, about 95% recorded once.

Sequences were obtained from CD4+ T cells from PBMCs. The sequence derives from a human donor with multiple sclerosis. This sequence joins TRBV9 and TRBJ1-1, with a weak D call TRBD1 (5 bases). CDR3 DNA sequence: TGTGCCAGCAGCGCCGGACACCAGAACACTGAAGCTTTCTTT. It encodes CASSAGHQNTEAFF. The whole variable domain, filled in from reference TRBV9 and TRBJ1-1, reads DSGVTQTPKHLITATGQRVTLRCSPRSGDLSVYWYQQSLDQGLQFLIQYYNGEERAKGNILERFSAQQFPDLHSELNLSSLELGDSALYFCASSAGHQNTEAFFGQGTRLTVV.